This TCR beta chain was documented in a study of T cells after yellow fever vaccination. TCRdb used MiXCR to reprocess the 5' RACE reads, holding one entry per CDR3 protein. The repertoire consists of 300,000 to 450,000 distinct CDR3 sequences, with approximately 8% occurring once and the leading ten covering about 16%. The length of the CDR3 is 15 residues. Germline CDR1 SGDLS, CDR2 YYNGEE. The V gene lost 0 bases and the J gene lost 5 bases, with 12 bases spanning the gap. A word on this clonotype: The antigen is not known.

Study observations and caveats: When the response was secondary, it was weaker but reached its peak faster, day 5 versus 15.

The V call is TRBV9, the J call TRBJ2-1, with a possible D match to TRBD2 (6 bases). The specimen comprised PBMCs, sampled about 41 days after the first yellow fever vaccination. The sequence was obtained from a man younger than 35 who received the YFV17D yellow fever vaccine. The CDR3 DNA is TGTGCCAGCAGCGTAGAATGGGGGGTTGACAATGAGCAGTTCTTC. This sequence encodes CASSVEWGVDNEQFF.